Listed below are T cell receptor beta chains from one sample, sequenced in a study of T cell responses to AZD1222 COVID-19 vaccine. Data came from immunoSEQ multiplex PCR; TCRdb stores just in-frame clones and leaves some out. The profile shows 150,000 to 200,000 clones, 80% to 95% of them singletons. Sequenced material: peripheral blood, taken on day 0 of AZD1222 vaccination. The receptors were sampled from an adult in good health. Both conserved end residues are part of each CDR3. D genes are given only for firm matches. Part of the rows lack a size; the others show once, few, many or a class for expanded clones.

CDR3 | DNA | V | D | J | size
CASSPPGQGSQPQHF | TGTGCCAGTAGTCCACCGGGACAGGGTTCTCAGCCCCAGCATTTT | TRBV19 | TRBD1 | TRBJ1-5 | NA
CASSRDKQYF | TGTGCCAGCAGTCGGGACAAGCAGTACTTC | TRBV2 | NA | TRBJ2-7 | NA
CASSLGSFGAAQYF | TGTGCCAGCAGCTTAGGCTCCTTTGGGGCTGCGCAGTATTTT | TRBV7-9 | NA | TRBJ2-3 | NA
CASSYPDRARSPLHF | TGTGCCAGCAGTTACCCGGACAGGGCTAGATCACCCCTCCACTTT | TRBV6-6 | TRBD1 | TRBJ1-6 | NA
CASSLEGERNQPQHF | TGCGCCAGCAGCTTGGAAGGGGAGCGCAATCAGCCCCAGCATTTT | TRBV5-1 | NA | TRBJ1-5 | NA
CASSWPRENTEAFF | TGTGCCAGCAGCTGGCCCAGGGAGAACACTGAAGCTTTCTTT | TRBV7-9 | NA | TRBJ1-1 | NA
CASSYSRINSPLHF | TGTGCCAGCAGTTACTCGAGGATTAATTCACCCCTCCACTTT | TRBV6-5 | NA | TRBJ1-6 | once
CASSSSPKDGYTF | TGTGCCAGCAGTTCTTCCCCCAAGGACGGCTACACCTTC | TRBV12-3/TRBV12-4 | NA | TRBJ1-2 | NA
CASSPRTGGELFF | TGTGCCAGCAGTCCAAGGACGGGCGGGGAGCTGTTTTTT | TRBV2 | NA | TRBJ2-2 | NA
CASSLLTGGNEKLFF | TGTGCCAGCAGTTTATTGACAGGGGGTAATGAAAAACTGTTTTTT | TRBV28 | TRBD1 | TRBJ1-4 | NA
CASTAYMNTEAFF | TGTGCCAGCACCGCCTACATGAACACTGAAGCTTTCTTT | TRBV6-5 | NA | TRBJ1-1 | NA
CASSQEDRAGPNEKLFF | TGCGCCAGCAGCCAAGAGGACAGGGCGGGCCCGAATGAAAAACTGTTTTTT | TRBV4-3 | TRBD1 | TRBJ1-4 | NA
CASSLDSGVEGWKLFF | TGCGCCAGCAGCTTGGATTCGGGGGTTGAAGGATGGAAACTGTTTTTT | TRBV5-1 | NA | TRBJ1-4 | few
CASSLGTYNSPLHF | TGTGCCAGCAGTTTAGGGACGTACAATTCACCCCTCCACTTT | TRBV27 | NA | TRBJ1-6 | NA
CASSYSSGRKYF | TGTGCCAGCAGTTACTCGAGCGGGAGGAAGTACTTC | TRBV6-5 | TRBD2 | TRBJ2-7 | few